The 14 T cell receptor beta chains below come from one sample, sequenced in a study of blood T cells in healthy people across ages. A J-beta primer mix and a sample-barcoded 5' primer were used in a second PCR of roughly 6 to 12 cycles. In TCRdb, the 5' RACE reads were re-called with MiXCR into one record per CDR3 protein. The sample has 1.5 million to 2 million distinct CDR3 sequences, about 39% seen once; the top ten hold under 25%. Sequencing input: blood. The receptors originated from a human donor in good health.

This chain connects TRBV12-3 or TRBV12-4 to TRBJ1-2; TRBD1 might be the D (6 bases). This CDR3 has 14 residues. Trimming pared 8 bases from V and 2 bases from J, leaving 15 bases between. The CDR3 loop is CASAWGGGNYGYTF. For the CDR3, the DNA is TGTGCCAGCGCATGGGGAGGGGGGAACTATGGCTACACCTTC.

This clonotype came up many times. V is TRBV10-3 and J is TRBJ2-1; TRBD2 matches 10 bases. CDR3 length: 18 residues. Trimming took 4 bases from V and 9 from J; bases not matched to a gene: 18. The germline V gene encodes CDR1 ENHRY and CDR2 SYGVKD. The CDR3 region is CAISGRIAGGNSGGEQFF. The CDR3 DNA reads TGTGCCATCAGTGGGAGAATAGCGGGGGGAAACTCGGGGGGTGAGCAGTTCTTC.

This clonotype was counted only a few times. The V gene is TRBV10-3, the J gene TRBJ2-4; D not resolved. The closer fit of TRBJ2-7 to the DNA end suggests the J call may be wrong. This CDR3 is built from 15 residues. Germline-derived CDR1 and CDR2 are ENHRY and SYGVKD. CDR3 sequence: CAISESQTLSYEQYF. The CDR3 DNA reads as TGTGCCATCAGTGAGTCTCAGACCCTATCCTACGAGCAGTACTTC.

This clonotype was found a few times. The rearrangement links TRBV27 to TRBJ2-5; 7 bases match TRBD1. This CDR3 comprises 16 residues. The V segment lost 5 bases and the J segment 1 base; nucleotides outside the gene matches: 10. Looked up from germline, CDR1 is MNHEY and CDR2 is SMNVEV (reference sequence). The CDR3 nucleotides read TGTGCCAGCAGTGTAAATACAGGGGTGGCCCAAGAGACCCAGTACTTC. Its protein product is CASSVNTGVAQETQYF.

This clonotype was seen a handful of times. The chain has TRBV12-3 or TRBV12-4 and TRBJ2-5; TRBD2 agrees at 8 bases. V gave up 4 bases and J gave up 1 base; unmatched junction bases: 5. The CDR3 consists of 15 residues. The CDR3 DNA follows: TGTGCCAGCAGTTCCTACCGGGGGGGCCAAGAGACCCAGTACTTC. It codes for CASSSYRGGQETQYF.

The sample holds a few counts of this clonotype. The rearrangement links TRBV4-1 to TRBJ2-5; 9 bases agree with TRBD2. Looked up from germline, CDR1 is MGHRA and CDR2 is YSYEKL. The junction had 20 bases not matched to a gene; V was cut back by 4 bases and J by 11 bases. The CDR3 runs 17 residues. The CDR3 loop is CASSRGGGAALTGEQYF. Here the CDR3 DNA reads TGCGCCAGCAGCCGTGGCGGGGGGGCGGCTTTAACGGGGGAGCAGTACTTC.

This clonotype was seen more than once but under ten times. The chain has TRBV10-3 and TRBJ2-5, with D unclear. CDR3 length: 14 residues. V lost 0 bases, J lost 1 base, and 6 bases lay in between. The germline V gene has CDR1 ENHRY and CDR2 SYGVKD. This CDR3 reads CAISESISQETQYF. CDR3 coding DNA: TGTGCCATCAGTGAGTCGATCAGCCAAGAGACCCAGTACTTC.

The V and J genes are TRBV5-1 and TRBJ2-1; 7 nucleotides line up with TRBD1. Germline trimming cut 0 bases from V and 7 bases from J; bases unmatched to any gene: 7. Looked up from germline, CDR1 is SGHRS and CDR2 is YFSETQ. This CDR3 is 15 amino acids long. The CDR3 loop is CASSLEGTAPNEQFF. The CDR3 DNA sequence: TGCGCCAGCAGCTTGGAGGGGACAGCCCCAAATGAGCAGTTCTTC.

The chain carries TRBV12-3 or TRBV12-4 and TRBJ2-1; 11 bases are a match to TRBD2. After removal of 6 bases from V and 7 bases from J, the junction contained 14 bases not matched to a gene. The CDR3 totals 17 residues. The CDR3 spells CASRPTSGVSYWNEQFF. DNA for the CDR3: TGTGCCAGCAGGCCGACTAGCGGGGTATCTTATTGGAATGAGCAGTTCTTC.

A remark on this clonotype: One end of the junction varies from germline; a read error may be responsible. The chain couples TRBV6-5 to TRBJ2-3; D gene ambiguous. This CDR3 has 13 residues. Germline CDR1 and CDR2: MNHEY and SVGAGI. The CDR3 DNA follows: TGTGCCAGCAGTTACTCGATGCTGGATACGCGGTATTTT. Its protein is CASSYSMLDTRYF.

The chain recombines TRBV19 with TRBJ2-1; D perhaps matches TRBD2 (6 bases). The V end lost 3 bases, the J end lost 5 bases, and 14 bases lay between the germline ends. This CDR3 spans 15 amino acids. Germline CDR1 is LNHDA and CDR2 is SQIVND (reference sequence). In DNA form, the CDR3 reads TGTGCCAGTAGTATGGAGGGCCTTTCCGACAATGAGCAGTTCTTC. It codes for CASSMEGLSDNEQFF.

This clonotype was picked up a small number of times. The V gene is TRBV12-5, the J gene TRBJ2-7, with D possibly TRBD1 on 6 matching bases. Germline V lookup: CDR1 LGHNT, CDR2 FRNRAP. The CDR3 is 16 residues long. Between the trimmed V and J ends, which lost 5 bases and 3 bases, there was a span of 20 bases. CDR3 bases: TGTGCTAGTGGTCCAGAGGACAGCCTTTCCCACTACGAGCAGTACTTC. Protein sequence: CASGPEDSLSHYEQYF. Drawing the rest from reference TRBV12-5 and TRBJ2-7, the complete variable domain is DARVTQTPRHKVTEMGQEVTMRCQPILGHNTVFWYRQTMMQGLELLAYFRNRAPLDDSGMPKDRFSAEMPDATLATLKIQPSEPRDSAVYFCASGPEDSLSHYEQYFGPGTRLTVT.

The chain uses TRBV6-6 and TRBJ2-4; D is possibly TRBD1 (6 bases). The end of the DNA aligns better with TRBJ2-7, so the J call may be wrong. CDR1 is MNHNY, CDR2 SVGAGI, per germline (reference sequence). The CDR3 sequence is 14 residues long. The CDR3 DNA reads TGTGCCAGCAGTTACTCGATAACAGGGTCCGAGCAGTACTTC. It codes for CASSYSITGSEQYF.

Of note for this clonotype: A read error is possible here, since a much larger clone lies one base away. The rearrangement links TRBV12-3 or TRBV12-4 to TRBJ2-3, with D unclear. This CDR3 region has 15 residues. CDR3 in amino acids: CASSENYHGTDAQYF. For the CDR3, the DNA is TGTGCCAGCAGCGAGAACTATCACGGTACAGATGCGCAGTATTTT.